Described below is a single T cell receptor beta chain sequence and its context. The antigen remains undetermined. The sample is drawn from a study of T cells in localized non-small cell lung cancer. V shed 1 base and J 1 base; nucleotides not matched to a gene: 6. CDR1 and CDR2 (germline): MNHEY, SMNVEV (reference sequence). This CDR3 has 16 amino acids. Points from the study as a whole: Prolonged overall survival went with higher T cell density in the blood. There were a median roughly 60 of the top 100 tumor clones appearing in adjacent lung. Tumor samples were not multi-region, leaving intratumor heterogeneity unexcluded. Tumor trailed uninvolved adjacent lung in T cell clonality, which peaked there.

Only in-frame clones appear in the TCRdb table, and some are missing; sequencing was by immunoSEQ multiplex PCR. The sample holds 130,000 or so clones; 89% are singletons and the top ten take over 1.5%. Sequences were derived from peripheral blood, sampled before any cancer treatment. The rearrangement joins TRBV27 to TRBJ2-5; 7 positions match TRBD2. The TCR sequence derives from a female donor over 55 with stage I lung adenocarcinoma. The CDR3 bases are TGTGCCAGCAGTTTATTTTTGGGGGGGACCCAAGAGACCCAGTACTTC. Translated: CASSLFLGGTQETQYF.